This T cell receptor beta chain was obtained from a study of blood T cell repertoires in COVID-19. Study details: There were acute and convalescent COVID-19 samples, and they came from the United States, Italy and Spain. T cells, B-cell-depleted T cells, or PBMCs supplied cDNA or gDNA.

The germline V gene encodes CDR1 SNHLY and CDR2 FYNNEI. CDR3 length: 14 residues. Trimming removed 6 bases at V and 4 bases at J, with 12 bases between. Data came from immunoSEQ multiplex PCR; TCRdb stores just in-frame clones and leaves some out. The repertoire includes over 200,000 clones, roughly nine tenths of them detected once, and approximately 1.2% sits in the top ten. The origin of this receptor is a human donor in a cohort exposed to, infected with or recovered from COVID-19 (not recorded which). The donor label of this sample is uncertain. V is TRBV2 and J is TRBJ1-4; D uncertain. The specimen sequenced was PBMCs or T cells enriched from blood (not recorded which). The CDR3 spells CASREGGLNEKLFF. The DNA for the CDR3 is TGTGCCAGCAGGGAGGGCGGACTTAATGAAAAACTGTTTTTT.